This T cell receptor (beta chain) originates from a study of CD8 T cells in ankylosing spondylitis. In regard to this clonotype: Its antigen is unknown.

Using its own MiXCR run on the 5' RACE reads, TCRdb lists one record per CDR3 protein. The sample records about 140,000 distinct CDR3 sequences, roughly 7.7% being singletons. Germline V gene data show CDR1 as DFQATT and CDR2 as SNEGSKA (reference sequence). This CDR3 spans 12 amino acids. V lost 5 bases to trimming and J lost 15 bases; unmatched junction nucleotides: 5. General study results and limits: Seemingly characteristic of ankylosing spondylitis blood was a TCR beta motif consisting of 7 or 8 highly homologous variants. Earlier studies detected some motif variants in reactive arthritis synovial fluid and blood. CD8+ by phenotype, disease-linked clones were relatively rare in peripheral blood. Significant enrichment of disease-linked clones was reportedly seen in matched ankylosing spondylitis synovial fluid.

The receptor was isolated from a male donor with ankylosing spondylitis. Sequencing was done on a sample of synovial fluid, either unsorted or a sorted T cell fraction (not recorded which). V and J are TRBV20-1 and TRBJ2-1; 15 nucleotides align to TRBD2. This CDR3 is CSASGLAGGLFF. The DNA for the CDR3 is TGCAGTGCTTCGGGACTAGCGGGAGGACTGTTCTTC.